This section outlines one T cell receptor (beta chain) sequence together with its context. These data originate in a study of blood T cell repertoires in COVID-19. V dropped 5 bases and J dropped 0 bases, with 11 bases sitting between them. The germline CDR1 and CDR2 sequences are SGHVS and FQNEAQ. The CDR3 is made up of 15 amino acids. Repertoires were generated with immunoSEQ multiplex PCR, while TCRdb's copy carries only in-frame clones and drops some. The data hold 80,000 or so clones, with 75% to 85% observed a single time. The genes are TRBV7-8 and TRBJ1-5, with D possibly TRBD1 on 6 matching bases. The sequenced material came from peripheral blood. This TCR was recovered from a woman between 65 and 79 years old with acute or convalescent COVID-19. CDR3 residues: CASSPRQDSNQPQHF. The CDR3 DNA sequence: TGTGCCAGCAGCCCCCGACAGGATAGCAATCAGCCCCAGCATTTT.